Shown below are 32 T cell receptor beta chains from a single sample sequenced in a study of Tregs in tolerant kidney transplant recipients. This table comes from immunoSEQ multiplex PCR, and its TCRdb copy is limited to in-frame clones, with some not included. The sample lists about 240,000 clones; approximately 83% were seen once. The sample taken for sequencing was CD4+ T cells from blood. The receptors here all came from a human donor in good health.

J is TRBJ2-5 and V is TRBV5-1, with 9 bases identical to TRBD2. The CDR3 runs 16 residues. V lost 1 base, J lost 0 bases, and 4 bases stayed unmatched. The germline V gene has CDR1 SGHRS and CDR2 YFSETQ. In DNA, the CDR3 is TGCGCCAGCAGCTTGCAGTTAGCGGGGGACCAAGAGACCCAGTACTTC. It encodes CASSLQLAGDQETQYF.

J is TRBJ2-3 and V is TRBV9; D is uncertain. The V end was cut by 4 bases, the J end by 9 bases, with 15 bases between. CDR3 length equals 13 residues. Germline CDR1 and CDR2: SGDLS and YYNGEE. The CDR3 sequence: CASSPIPQGTQYF. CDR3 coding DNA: TGTGCCAGCAGCCCCATTCCCCAAGGCACGCAGTATTTT.

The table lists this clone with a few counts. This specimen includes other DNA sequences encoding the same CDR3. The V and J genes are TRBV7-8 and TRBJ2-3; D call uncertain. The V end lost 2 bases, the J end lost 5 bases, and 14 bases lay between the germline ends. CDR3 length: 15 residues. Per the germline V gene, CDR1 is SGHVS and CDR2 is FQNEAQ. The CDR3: CASSLPGPSEDTQYF. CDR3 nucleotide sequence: TGTGCCAGCAGCTTACCTGGCCCCTCAGAAGATACGCAGTATTTT.

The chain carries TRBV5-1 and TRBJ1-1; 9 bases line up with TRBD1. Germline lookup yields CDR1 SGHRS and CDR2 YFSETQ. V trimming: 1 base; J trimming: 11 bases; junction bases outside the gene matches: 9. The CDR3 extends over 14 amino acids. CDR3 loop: CASSLSDRGLNAFF. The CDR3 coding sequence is TGCGCCAGCAGCTTGAGTGACAGGGGGTTAAATGCTTTCTTT. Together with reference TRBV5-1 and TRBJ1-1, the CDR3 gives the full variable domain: KAGVTQTPRYLIKTRGQQVTLSCSPISGHRSVSWYQQTPGQGLQFLFEYFSETQRNKGNFPGRFSGRQFSNSRSEMNVSTLELGDSALYLCASSLSDRGLNAFFGQGTRLTVV.

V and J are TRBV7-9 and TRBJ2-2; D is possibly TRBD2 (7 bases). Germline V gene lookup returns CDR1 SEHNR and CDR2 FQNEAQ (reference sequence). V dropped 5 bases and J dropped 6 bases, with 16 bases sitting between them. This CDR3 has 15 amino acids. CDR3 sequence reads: CASSDTGGRAGELFF. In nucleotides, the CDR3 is TGTGCCAGCAGCGACACGGGGGGCCGGGCCGGGGAGCTGTTTTTT.

The CDR3 DNA is TGTGCCAGCAGAAATGCGGGCGGCCTGTACTTC. It encodes CASRNAGGLYF. The chain combines TRBV2 with TRBJ2-7; D perhaps matches TRBD2 (5 bases). V lost 6 bases and J lost 12, with 15 bases in between. There are 11 residues in the CDR3. The germline V gene has CDR1 SNHLY and CDR2 FYNNEI.

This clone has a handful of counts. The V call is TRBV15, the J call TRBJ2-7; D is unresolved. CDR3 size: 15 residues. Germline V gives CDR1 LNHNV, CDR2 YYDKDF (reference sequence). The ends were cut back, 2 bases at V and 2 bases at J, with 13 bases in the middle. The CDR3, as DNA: TGTGCCACCAGCAGACTCTCCGCGGCAGCCTACGAGCAGTACTTC. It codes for CATSRLSAAAYEQYF.

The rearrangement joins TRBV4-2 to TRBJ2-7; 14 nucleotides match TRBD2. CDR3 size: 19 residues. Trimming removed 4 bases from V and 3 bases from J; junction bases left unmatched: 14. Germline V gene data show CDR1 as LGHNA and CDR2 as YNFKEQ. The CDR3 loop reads CASSRRYGTSGREIYEQYF. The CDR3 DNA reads TGTGCCAGCAGCCGAAGATATGGGACTAGCGGGAGAGAAATCTACGAGCAGTACTTC.

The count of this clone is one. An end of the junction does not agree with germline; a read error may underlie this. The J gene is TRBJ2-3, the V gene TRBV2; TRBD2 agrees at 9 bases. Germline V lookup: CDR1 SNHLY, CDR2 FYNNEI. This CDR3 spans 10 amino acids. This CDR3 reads CASGRLADIF. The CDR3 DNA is TGTGCCAGCGGGCGACTAGCGGATATATTT.

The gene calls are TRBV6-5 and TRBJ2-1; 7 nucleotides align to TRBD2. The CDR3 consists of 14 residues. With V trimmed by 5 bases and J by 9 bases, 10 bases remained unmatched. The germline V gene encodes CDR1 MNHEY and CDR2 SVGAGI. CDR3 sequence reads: CASSPGGERGEQFF. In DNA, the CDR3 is TGTGCCAGCAGTCCTGGGGGGGAGCGGGGTGAGCAGTTCTTC.

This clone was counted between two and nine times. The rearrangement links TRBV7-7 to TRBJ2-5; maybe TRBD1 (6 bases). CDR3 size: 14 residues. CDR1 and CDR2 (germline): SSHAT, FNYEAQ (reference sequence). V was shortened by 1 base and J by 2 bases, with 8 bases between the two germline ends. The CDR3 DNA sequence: TGTGCCAGCAGCTTAGTCAGGGGACAAGAGACCCAGTACTTC. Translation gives CASSLVRGQETQYF.

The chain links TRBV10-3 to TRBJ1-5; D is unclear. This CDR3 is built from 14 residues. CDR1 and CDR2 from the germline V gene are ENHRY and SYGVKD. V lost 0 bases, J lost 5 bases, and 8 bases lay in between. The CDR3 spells CAISESAGDQPQHF. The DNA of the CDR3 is TGTGCCATCAGTGAGTCGGCGGGAGATCAGCCCCAGCATTTT.

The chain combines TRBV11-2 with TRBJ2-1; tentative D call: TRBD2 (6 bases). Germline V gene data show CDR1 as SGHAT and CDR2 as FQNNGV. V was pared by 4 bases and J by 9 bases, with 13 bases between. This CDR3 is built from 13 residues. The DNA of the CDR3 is TGTGCCAGCAGCTGGACTACCGTAGGTGAGCAGTTCTTC. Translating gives CASSWTTVGEQFF.

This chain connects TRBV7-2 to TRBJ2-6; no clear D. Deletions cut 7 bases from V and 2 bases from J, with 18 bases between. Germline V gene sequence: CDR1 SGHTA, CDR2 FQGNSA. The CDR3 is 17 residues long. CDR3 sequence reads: CASIKNPGETGANVLTF. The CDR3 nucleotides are TGTGCCAGCATCAAAAACCCTGGGGAAACTGGGGCCAACGTCCTGACTTTC.

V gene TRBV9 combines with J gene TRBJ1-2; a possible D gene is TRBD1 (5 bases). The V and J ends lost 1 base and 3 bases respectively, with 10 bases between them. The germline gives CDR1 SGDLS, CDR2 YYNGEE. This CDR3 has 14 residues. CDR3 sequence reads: CASSVRAGDYGYTF. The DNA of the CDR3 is TGTGCCAGCAGCGTAAGAGCGGGGGACTATGGCTACACCTTC.

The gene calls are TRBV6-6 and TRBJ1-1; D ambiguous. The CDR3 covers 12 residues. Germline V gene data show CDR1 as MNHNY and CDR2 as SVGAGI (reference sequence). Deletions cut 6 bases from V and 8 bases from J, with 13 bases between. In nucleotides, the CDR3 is TGTGCCAGCAGCAGAAGCGGTGACGAAGCTTTCTTT. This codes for CASSRSGDEAFF.

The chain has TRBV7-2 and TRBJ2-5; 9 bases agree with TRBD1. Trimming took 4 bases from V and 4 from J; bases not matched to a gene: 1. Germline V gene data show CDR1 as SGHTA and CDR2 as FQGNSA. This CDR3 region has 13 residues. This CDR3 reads CASSWDRAETQYF. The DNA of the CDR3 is TGTGCCAGCAGCTGGGACAGGGCAGAGACCCAGTACTTC.

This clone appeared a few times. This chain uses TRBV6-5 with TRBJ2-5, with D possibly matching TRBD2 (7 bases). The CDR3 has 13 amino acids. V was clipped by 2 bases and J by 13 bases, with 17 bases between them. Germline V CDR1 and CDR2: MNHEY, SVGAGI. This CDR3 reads CASSYRGGGPLYF. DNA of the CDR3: TGTGCCAGCAGTTACCGTGGGGGGGGGCCACTGTACTTC.

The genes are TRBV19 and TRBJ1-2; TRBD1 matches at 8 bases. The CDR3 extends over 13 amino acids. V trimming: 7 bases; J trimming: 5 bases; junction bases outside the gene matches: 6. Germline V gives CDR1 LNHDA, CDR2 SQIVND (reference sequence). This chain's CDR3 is CASTEDRAYGYTF. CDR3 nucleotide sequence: TGTGCCAGTACCGAGGACAGGGCATATGGCTACACCTTC.

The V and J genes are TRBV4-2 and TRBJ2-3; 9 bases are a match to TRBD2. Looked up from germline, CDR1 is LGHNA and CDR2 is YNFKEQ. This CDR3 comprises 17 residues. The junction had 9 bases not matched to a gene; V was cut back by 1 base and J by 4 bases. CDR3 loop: CASSQVASAGGPDTQYF. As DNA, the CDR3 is TGTGCCAGCAGCCAAGTGGCTTCCGCGGGGGGGCCAGATACGCAGTATTTT.

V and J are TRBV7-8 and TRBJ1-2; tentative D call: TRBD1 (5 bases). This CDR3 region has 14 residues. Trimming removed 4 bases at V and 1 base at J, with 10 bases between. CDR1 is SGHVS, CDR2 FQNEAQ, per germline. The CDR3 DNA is TGTGCCAGCAGCTCGTCGGGGGATAACTATGGCTACACCTTC. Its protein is CASSSSGDNYGYTF. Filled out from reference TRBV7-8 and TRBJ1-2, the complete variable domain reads GAGVSQSPRYKVAKRGQDVALRCDPISGHVSLFWYQQALGQGPEFLTYFQNEAQLDKSGLPSDRFFAERPEGSVSTLKIQRTQQEDSAVYLCASSSSGDNYGYTFGSGTRLTVV.

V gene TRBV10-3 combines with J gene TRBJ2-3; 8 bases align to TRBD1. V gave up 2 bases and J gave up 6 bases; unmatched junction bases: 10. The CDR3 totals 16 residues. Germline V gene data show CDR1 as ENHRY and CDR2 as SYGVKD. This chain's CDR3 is CAISEGNRGTSDTQYF. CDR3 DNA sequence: TGTGCCATCAGTGAGGGGAACAGGGGGACATCCGATACGCAGTATTTT.

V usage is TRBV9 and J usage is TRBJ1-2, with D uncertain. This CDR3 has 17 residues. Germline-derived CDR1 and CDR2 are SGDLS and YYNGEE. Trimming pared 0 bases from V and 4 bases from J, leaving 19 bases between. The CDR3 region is CASSVVAHGSATYGYTF. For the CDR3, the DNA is TGTGCCAGCAGCGTAGTAGCCCACGGGAGCGCAACCTATGGCTACACCTTC.

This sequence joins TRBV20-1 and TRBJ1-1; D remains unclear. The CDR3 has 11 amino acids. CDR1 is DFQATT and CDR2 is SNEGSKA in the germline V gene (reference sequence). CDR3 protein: CRPFGDEEAFF. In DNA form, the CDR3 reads TGCAGGCCATTTGGGGATGAGGAAGCTTTCTTT.

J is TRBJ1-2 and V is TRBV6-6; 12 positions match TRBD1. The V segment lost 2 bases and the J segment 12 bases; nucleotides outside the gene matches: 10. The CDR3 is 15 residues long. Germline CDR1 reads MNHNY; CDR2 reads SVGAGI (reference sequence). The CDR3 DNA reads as TGTGCCAGCAGTTACAATCGGGACAGGGGGCGCGACGACACCTTC. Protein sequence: CASSYNRDRGRDDTF.

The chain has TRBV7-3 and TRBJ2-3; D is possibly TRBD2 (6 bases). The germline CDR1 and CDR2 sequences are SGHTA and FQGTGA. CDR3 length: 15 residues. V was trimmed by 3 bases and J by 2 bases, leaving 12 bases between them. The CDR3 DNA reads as TGTGCCAGCAGCTTTAGCGGATCTAACACAGATACGCAGTATTTT. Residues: CASSFSGSNTDTQYF.

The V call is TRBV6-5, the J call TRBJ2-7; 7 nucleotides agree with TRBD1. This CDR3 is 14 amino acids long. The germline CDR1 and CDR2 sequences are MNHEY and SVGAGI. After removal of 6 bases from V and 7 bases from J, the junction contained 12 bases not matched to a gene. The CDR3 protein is CASRKDRDKREQYF. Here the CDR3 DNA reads TGTGCCAGCAGAAAAGACAGGGACAAGAGGGAGCAGTACTTC.

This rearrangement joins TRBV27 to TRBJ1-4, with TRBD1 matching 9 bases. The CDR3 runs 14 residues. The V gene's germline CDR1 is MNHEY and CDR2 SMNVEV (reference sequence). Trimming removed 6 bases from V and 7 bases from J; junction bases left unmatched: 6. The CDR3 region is CASSPGQGSEKLFF. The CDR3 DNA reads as TGTGCCAGCAGCCCGGGACAGGGCTCTGAAAAACTGTTTTTT. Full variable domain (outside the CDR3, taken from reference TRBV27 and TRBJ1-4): EAQVTQNPRYLITVTGKKLTVTCSQNMNHEYMSWYRQDPGLGLRQIYYSMNVEVTDKGDVPEGYKVSRKEKRNFPLILESPSPNQTSLYFCASSPGQGSEKLFFGSGTQLSVL.

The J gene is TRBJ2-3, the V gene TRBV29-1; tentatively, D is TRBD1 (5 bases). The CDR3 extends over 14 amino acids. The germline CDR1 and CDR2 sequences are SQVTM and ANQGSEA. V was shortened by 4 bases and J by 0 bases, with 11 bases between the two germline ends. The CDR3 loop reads CSVVSQGSTDTQYF. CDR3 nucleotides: TGCAGCGTTGTTAGCCAGGGCAGCACAGATACGCAGTATTTT.

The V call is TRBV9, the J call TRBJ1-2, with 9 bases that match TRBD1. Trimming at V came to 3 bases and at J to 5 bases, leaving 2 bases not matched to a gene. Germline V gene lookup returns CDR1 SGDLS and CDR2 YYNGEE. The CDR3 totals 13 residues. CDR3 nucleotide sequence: TGTGCCAGCAGCGCCGGGACAGGGTATGGCTACACCTTC. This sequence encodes CASSAGTGYGYTF.

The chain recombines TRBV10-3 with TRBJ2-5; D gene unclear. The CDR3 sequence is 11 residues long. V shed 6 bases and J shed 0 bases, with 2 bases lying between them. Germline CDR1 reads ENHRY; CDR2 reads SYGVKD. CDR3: CAIRDQETQYF. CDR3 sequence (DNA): TGTGCCATCAGGGACCAAGAGACCCAGTACTTC.

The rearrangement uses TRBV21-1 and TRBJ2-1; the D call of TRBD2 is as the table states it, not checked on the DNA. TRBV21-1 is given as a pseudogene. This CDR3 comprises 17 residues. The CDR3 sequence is CASRVALATPSDNEQFF. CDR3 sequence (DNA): TGTGCCAGCAGAGTAGCATTAGCTACACCATCCGACAATGAGCAGTTCTTC.